This T cell receptor (beta chain) was sequenced in a study of T cell responses to AZD1222 COVID-19 vaccine. General observations from the study: Compared with day 0, the breadth and depth of the Spike-specific TCR repertoire rose significantly after two doses of AZD1222. Possibly, clonal diversity was underestimated; donors were largely white British and included more females.

Germline trimming cut 1 base from V and 3 bases from J; bases unmatched to any gene: 3. Per the germline V gene, CDR1 is SGHRS and CDR2 is YFSETQ. CDR3 length equals 15 residues. Clones were sequenced by immunoSEQ multiplex PCR, and TCRdb holds only the in-frame ones, with some missing. The table has 95,000 to 150,000 clones, 75% to 90% seen once; the top ten hold 9% to 9.5%. In regard to this clone: Its antigen is still unknown.

The material was peripheral blood, obtained on day 0 of AZD1222 vaccination. The receptor comes from an adult in good health. V and J are TRBV5-1 and TRBJ2-3, with 9 nucleotides matching TRBD2. In DNA form, the CDR3 reads TGCGCCAGCAGCTTGACAACTAGCGGGACAGATACGCAGTATTTT. This translates into CASSLTTSGTDTQYF.